This T cell receptor beta chain was observed in a study of blood T cells in healthy people across ages. Study-wide points: The study found more naive CD4+ cells and higher diversity in long-lived than aged donors.

A sample-barcoded 5' primer and a J-beta primer mix were used in a second PCR of roughly 7 to 11 cycles. TCRdb re-analysed the 5' RACE reads in MiXCR, keeping a single row per CDR3 protein. Here the sample spans roughly 500,000 distinct CDR3 sequences, 27% being singletons. Each individual donor underwent a draw of about 11 milliliters of peripheral blood. This clonotype occurred a few times. Its antigen is not identified. Trimming removed 6 bases at V and 7 bases at J, with 12 bases between. Germline CDR1 DFQATT, CDR2 SNEGSKA (reference sequence). The CDR3 runs 12 residues. The V and J genes are TRBV20-1 and TRBJ1-4; D remains ambiguous. This clonotype was obtained from a woman in her 70s in good health. Input material: blood. CDR3: CSAQDWGEKLFF. CDR3 nucleotide sequence: TGCAGTGCCCAAGACTGGGGTGAAAAACTGTTTTTT.